This TCR beta chain derives from a study of regulatory T cells in long-lasting Graves disease. The CDR3 loop spans 14 amino acids. Germline-derived CDR1 and CDR2 are SGHAT and FQNNGV. V trimming: 6 bases; J trimming: 10 bases; junction bases outside the gene matches: 8. TCR beta libraries were built with iRepertoire HTBI primers and Arm-PCR of CDR3 regions. In TCRdb, the multiplex PCR reads were re-called with MiXCR into one record per CDR3 protein. Among 400,000 to 450,000 distinct CDR3 sequences, roughly 15% were seen once, and the ten largest hold roughly a tenth. Time point in this sample: newly diagnosed GD, antithyroid drugs for less than 3 months. The TCR library was prepared using RNA isolated from PBMCs. Points on this clonotype: A read error is likely here: a far larger clone is one base away.

These records were also assigned to another study, of T cells in Graves' hyperthyroidism and ophthalmopathy.

Sequencing was performed on peripheral blood mononuclear cells (PBMCs), taken at new diagnosis, from a patient treated with antithyroid drugs. This chain connects TRBV11-2 to TRBJ2-1; 11 nucleotides agree with TRBD1. This receptor was taken from a woman aged 30 to 39 with Graves disease. CDR3: CASRDRGHPYEQFF. CDR3 in DNA: TGTGCCAGCAGGGACAGGGGGCATCCCTACGAGCAGTTCTTC.